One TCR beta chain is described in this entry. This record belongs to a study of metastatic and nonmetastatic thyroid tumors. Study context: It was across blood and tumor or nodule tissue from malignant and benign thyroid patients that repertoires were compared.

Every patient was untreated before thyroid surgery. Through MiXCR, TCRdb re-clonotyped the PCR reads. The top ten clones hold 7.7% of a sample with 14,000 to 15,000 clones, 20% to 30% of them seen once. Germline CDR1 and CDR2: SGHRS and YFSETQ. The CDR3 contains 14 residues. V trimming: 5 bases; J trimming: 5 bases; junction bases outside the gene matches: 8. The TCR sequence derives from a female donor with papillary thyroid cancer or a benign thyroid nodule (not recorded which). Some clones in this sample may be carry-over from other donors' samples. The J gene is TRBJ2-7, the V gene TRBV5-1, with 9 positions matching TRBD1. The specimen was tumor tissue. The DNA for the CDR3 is TGCGCCAGCAGTTCCGGGACAGGGAACCACGAGCAGTACTTC. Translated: CASSSGTGNHEQYF.